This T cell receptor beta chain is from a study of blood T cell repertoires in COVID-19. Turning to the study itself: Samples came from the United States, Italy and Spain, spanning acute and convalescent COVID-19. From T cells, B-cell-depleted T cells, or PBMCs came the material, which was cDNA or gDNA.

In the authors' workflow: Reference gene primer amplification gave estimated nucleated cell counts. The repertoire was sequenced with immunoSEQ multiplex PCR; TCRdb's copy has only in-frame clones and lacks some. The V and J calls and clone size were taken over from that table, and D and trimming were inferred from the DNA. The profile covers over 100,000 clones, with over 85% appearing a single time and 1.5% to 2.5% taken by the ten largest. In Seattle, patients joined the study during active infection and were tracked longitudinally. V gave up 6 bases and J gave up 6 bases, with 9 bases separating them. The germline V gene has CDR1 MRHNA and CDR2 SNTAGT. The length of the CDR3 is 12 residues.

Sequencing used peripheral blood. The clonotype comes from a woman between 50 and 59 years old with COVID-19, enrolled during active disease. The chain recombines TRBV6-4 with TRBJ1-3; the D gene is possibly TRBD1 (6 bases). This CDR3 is CASRQGENTIYF. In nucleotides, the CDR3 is TGTGCCAGCAGACAGGGTGAAAACACCATATATTTT.